The rows below give T cell receptor beta chains drawn from one sample of a study of tissue T cells after allogeneic stem cell transplantation. TCRdb's table, derived via immunoSEQ multiplex PCR, lists solely in-frame clones and lacks some. The table lists about 43,000 clones, 80% to 95% of them singletons, with about 4% in the top ten. The sequenced sample was blood, obtained before transplantation. The receptor source for this set is a woman aged 40 to 75 who later had graft-versus-host disease after an allogeneic stem cell transplant. CDR3s include the opening cysteine and the closing phenylalanine or tryptophan. The order of the fields is CDR3 length, J gene, V gene, CDR3 protein.

15 | TRBJ2-7 | TRBV5-1 | CASSLGGTGHYEQYF
17 | TRBJ1-2 | TRBV28 | CASSQTAYSPQHYGYTF
16 | TRBJ2-2 | TRBV10-1 | CATNFFLSVNTGELFF
14 | TRBJ2-2 | TRBV25-1 | CASRETGNTGELFF
14 | TRBJ2-1 | TRBV5-1 | CASSSAFSKGEQFF
13 | TRBJ2-3 | TRBV27 | CASSQLRADTQYF
15 | TRBJ2-3 | TRBV28 | CASSFGGGSTDTQYF
12 | TRBJ1-2 | TRBV28 | CASRRTDYGYTF
12 | TRBJ1-5 | TRBV6-4 | CATRGPIEPQHF
15 | TRBJ2-7 | TRBV11-1 | CASSLADGTAYEQYF
13 | TRBJ2-2 | TRBV6-6 | CASSYRDTGELFF
13 | TRBJ1-2 | TRBV10-3 | CAIRQTVNSGYTF
14 | TRBJ2-3 | TRBV27 | CASSFELATDTQYF
16 | TRBJ1-5 | TRBV18 | CASSPRGQGIRQPQHF
14 | TRBJ1-2 | TRBV28 | CASSYGERRYGYTF
13 | TRBJ2-2 | TRBV29-1 | CSGGTFNTGELFF
15 | TRBJ2-5 | TRBV11-2 | CASSHPLAVQETQYF
15 | TRBJ2-3 | TRBV4-2 | CASSQERGGRDTQYF
16 | TRBJ2-5 | TRBV7-8 | CASSPLSVAGRETQYF
16 | TRBJ1-4 | TRBV5-1 | CASSLGVTGSAEKLFF
13 | TRBJ2-7 | TRBV5-1 | CASSSGTGYEQYF
16 | TRBJ2-5 | TRBV4-2 | CASSQGAGVGSETQYF
11 | TRBJ2-1 | TRBV20-1 | CSARDGAGEFF
13 | TRBJ1-2 | TRBV27 | CASSAQGKGGYTF
18 | TRBJ1-5 | TRBV18 | CASSRYLGQGVSNQPQHF